These 9 T cell receptor beta chains were all obtained from the same sample, sequenced in a study of CD8 T cells in ankylosing spondylitis (dated by TCRdb to about 2017). Library prep was done by 5' RACE. Sequenced using an Illumina HiSeq 2500. Through fastp at Q25 and MiXCR, TCRdb rebuilt clones from the public reads, retaining in-frame beta chains. One record per CDR3 amino acid sequence lists the most common genes and DNA. In all, the sample holds some 130,000 distinct CDR3 sequences, and 11% of those were seen once. The ten largest clones capture 4.1% of the sample. The sample taken for sequencing was blood, either unsorted or a sorted T cell fraction (not recorded which). Receptors were obtained from a female donor with ankylosing spondylitis or in good health (not recorded which).

This clonotype was detected many times. The chain joins TRBV28 to TRBJ2-5; 7 nucleotides match TRBD1. The V and J ends lost 2 bases and 4 bases, in that order; junction bases with no gene match: 4. The CDR3 length is 14 residues. In germline, CDR1 is MDHEN, CDR2 SYDVKM. The CDR3 loop reads CASSLDRVGETQYF. In DNA, the CDR3 is TGTGCCAGCAGTTTAGACAGGGTTGGAGAGACCCAGTACTTC. Complete variable domain (other parts from reference TRBV28 and TRBJ2-5): DVKVTQSSRYLVKRTGEKVFLECVQDMDHENMFWYRQDPGLGLRLIYFSYDVKMKEKGDIPEGYSVSREKKERFSLILESASTNQTSMYLCASSLDRVGETQYFGPGTRLLVL.

This clonotype was seen at least ten times. The chain employs TRBV11-2 and TRBJ2-3, with 7 bases matching TRBD2. Germline V gene data show CDR1 as SGHAT and CDR2 as FQNNGV. There are 17 residues in the CDR3. V lost 0 bases, J lost 3 bases, and 9 bases stayed unmatched. The CDR3 nucleotides read TGTGCCAGCAGCTTAGACATGGCGGGAGTGGGGACAGATACGCAGTATTTT. Residues: CASSLDMAGVGTDTQYF. The complete variable domain, with remaining parts taken from reference TRBV11-2 and TRBJ2-3, reads EAGVAQSPRYKIIEKRQSVAFWCNPISGHATLYWYQQILGQGPKLLIQFQNNGVVDDSQLPKDRFSAERLKGVDSTLKIQPAKLEDSAVYLCASSLDMAGVGTDTQYFGPGTRLTVL.

The chain is built from TRBV7-9 and TRBJ1-2, with unresolved D. Trimming pared 1 base from V and 4 bases from J, leaving 10 bases between. The V gene's germline CDR1 is SEHNR and CDR2 FQNEAQ (reference sequence). The CDR3 spans 14 residues. CDR3: CASSLGSVGYGYTF. The DNA for the CDR3 is TGTGCCAGCAGCTTAGGGTCTGTCGGCTATGGCTACACCTTC.

About this clonotype: Since the CDR3 does not end with the conserved phenylalanine or tryptophan, this likely comes from a read error. The gene calls are TRBV6-1 and TRBJ1-1; D call uncertain. Trimming took 3 bases from V and 5 from J, leaving 13 bases between them. The CDR3 contains 14 residues. The germline gives CDR1 MNHNS, CDR2 SASEGT. The CDR3 region has the DNA TGTGCCAGCAGTGACCGCCTAGGATCGACTGAAGCTTTCTCC. This gives the protein CASSDRLGSTEAFS.

Only a few counts were recorded for this clonotype. The V gene is TRBV2, the J gene TRBJ1-1, with 7 bases lining up with TRBD1. The trim removed 8 bases at V and 3 bases at J, leaving 18 bases unmatched. This CDR3 spans 17 amino acids. Germline values: CDR1 SNHLY, CDR2 FYNNEI. Here the CDR3 DNA reads TGTGCCAGCCCCGTACAGGGGAAGGGATTGAGTGACACTGAAGCTTTCTTT. The encoded protein is CASPVQGKGLSDTEAFF. Using reference TRBV2 and TRBJ1-1 for the parts outside the CDR3, the full variable domain is EPEVTQTPSHQVTQMGQEVILRCVPISNHLYFYWYRQILGQKVEFLVSFYNNEISEKSEIFDDQFSVERPDGSNFTLKIRSTKLEDSAMYFCASPVQGKGLSDTEAFFGQGTRLTVV.

This clonotype was picked up many times. The gene calls are TRBV2 and TRBJ1-5, with D unclear. Germline CDR1 reads SNHLY; CDR2 reads FYNNEI. CDR3 length: 14 residues. The germline V and J ends were trimmed by 3 bases and 5 bases, with 11 bases remaining between them. The CDR3 DNA sequence: TGTGCCAGCAGTGAGTCGGACCCCCATCAGCCCCAGCATTTT. Residues: CASSESDPHQPQHF.

This clonotype was detected ten times or more. V usage is TRBV24-1 and J usage is TRBJ2-1; D is unresolved. The germline gives CDR1 KGHDR, CDR2 SFDVKD. The CDR3 has 13 residues. Trimming cost V 4 bases and J 7 bases, with 10 bases left between them. The CDR3 protein is CATSDYDTNEQFF. CDR3 bases: TGTGCCACCAGTGACTACGACACGAATGAGCAGTTCTTC.

This clonotype was seen many times. CDR3 bases: TGTGCCAGCAGCTGGACCTCGATGAGCTCTGGAAACACCATATATTTT. Translating it yields CASSWTSMSSGNTIYF. The V and J genes are TRBV28 and TRBJ1-3; unclear D gene. This CDR3 is 16 amino acids long. V lost 6 bases to trimming and J lost 0 bases, with 15 bases between them. CDR1 is MDHEN, CDR2 SYDVKM, per germline.

This clonotype was recorded at least ten times. The J gene is TRBJ2-3, the V gene TRBV12-3 or TRBV12-4; 8 nucleotides line up with TRBD2. The J segment lost 7 bases and the V segment lost 8 bases, leaving 14 bases of the junction unmatched. The CDR3 is 15 amino acids. The CDR3 region has the DNA TGTGCCAGCGCACTCCCCGGGGGGGGTGGAAATACGCAGTATTTT. This encodes CASALPGGGGNTQYF.